The rows below give T cell receptor beta chains drawn from one sample of a study of Ad26.COV2.S vaccination and SARS-CoV-2 variants. TCRdb keeps only in-frame clones here, not all; method: immunoSEQ multiplex PCR. This sample has around 300,000 clones, with 86% found just once. This material consisted of peripheral blood, taken in a trial of Ad26.COV2.S vaccine versus placebo. The receptors come from a person between 18 and 65 years old who received the Ad26.COV2.S COVID-19 vaccine or a placebo. Both conserved end residues are part of each CDR3. The D gene is left open where the match is weak. Expanded clones get a size class; other rows say once, few or many, or leave the size out.

V gene: TRBV28; J gene: TRBJ1-1; clone size: -; D gene: -; CDR3 DNA: TGTGCCAGCAGTATACAAAACACTGAAGCTTTCTTT; CDR3 protein: CASSIQNTEAFF
V gene: TRBV4-3; J gene: TRBJ1-2; clone size: -; D gene: -; CDR3 DNA: TGCGCCAGCAGCCAAGATCTTAGGACACCTTTCCTCTATGGCTACACCTTC; CDR3 protein: CASSQDLRTPFLYGYTF
V gene: TRBV7-2; J gene: TRBJ2-4; clone size: once; D gene: -; CDR3 DNA: TGTGCCAGCAGCGGACAGCCCGGTAAGGGGAACATTCAGTACTTC; CDR3 protein: CASSGQPGKGNIQYF
V gene: TRBV4-3; J gene: TRBJ1-5; clone size: -; D gene: -; CDR3 DNA: TGCGCCAGCAGCCAAGATGGGACCCCCAATCAGCCCCAGCATTTT; CDR3 protein: CASSQDGTPNQPQHF
V gene: TRBV3-1/TRBV3-2; J gene: TRBJ2-3; clone size: -; D gene: -; CDR3 DNA: TGTGCCAGCAGCCAAAGGCAGGCGACAGATACGCAGTATTTT; CDR3 protein: CASSQRQATDTQYF
V gene: TRBV9; J gene: TRBJ2-1; clone size: -; D gene: -; CDR3 DNA: TGTGCCAGCAGCGTCGCTGGGGGCGGGACTTACAATGAGCAGTTCTTC; CDR3 protein: CASSVAGGGTYNEQFF
V gene: TRBV6-5; J gene: TRBJ1-5; clone size: -; D gene: -; CDR3 DNA: TGTGCCAGCAGTTGGCAGGGCGGCAATCAGCCCCAGCATTTT; CDR3 protein: CASSWQGGNQPQHF
V gene: TRBV11-2; J gene: TRBJ2-7; clone size: -; D gene: TRBD1; CDR3 DNA: TGTGCCAGCAGTCAGTCGGCAGGGGGCAACGAGCAGTACTTC; CDR3 protein: CASSQSAGGNEQYF
V gene: TRBV24-1; J gene: TRBJ2-1; clone size: -; D gene: TRBD2; CDR3 DNA: TGTGCCACCAGTGACCTGGGACTAGGATCCTACAATGAGCAGTTCTTC; CDR3 protein: CATSDLGLGSYNEQFF
V gene: TRBV7-9; J gene: TRBJ1-1; clone size: -; D gene: -; CDR3 DNA: TGTGCCAGCAGCTCGGACGGGTACACTGAAGCTTTCTTT; CDR3 protein: CASSSDGYTEAFF
V gene: TRBV19; J gene: TRBJ2-1; clone size: -; D gene: TRBD2; CDR3 DNA: TGTGCCAGTAGTAAGACAAAGACTAGCGGCTACAATGAGCAGTTCTTC; CDR3 protein: CASSKTKTSGYNEQFF
V gene: TRBV5-1; J gene: TRBJ2-2; clone size: once; D gene: TRBD1; CDR3 DNA: TGCGCCAGCAGCTTGGTAGAGGGGGCGCAAACCGGGGAGCTGTTTTTT; CDR3 protein: CASSLVEGAQTGELFF
V gene: TRBV28; J gene: TRBJ1-2; clone size: -; D gene: -; CDR3 DNA: TGTGCCAGCAGGACAGCCGGCTATGGCTACACCTTC; CDR3 protein: CASRTAGYGYTF
V gene: TRBV4-1; J gene: TRBJ2-1; clone size: -; D gene: -; CDR3 DNA: TGCGCCAGCAGCCCATCCTGGGATAATGAGCAGTTCTTC; CDR3 protein: CASSPSWDNEQFF
V gene: TRBV6-2/TRBV6-3; J gene: TRBJ1-3; clone size: -; D gene: -; CDR3 DNA: TGTGCCAGCAGTTATTCCGTGTACGACTCTGGAAACACCATATATTTT; CDR3 protein: CASSYSVYDSGNTIYF
V gene: TRBV27; J gene: TRBJ2-6; clone size: -; D gene: -; CDR3 DNA: TGTGCCAGCACGCGACTTTCTGGGGCCAACGTCCTGACTTTC; CDR3 protein: CASTRLSGANVLTF
V gene: TRBV25-1; J gene: TRBJ2-3; clone size: -; D gene: -; CDR3 DNA: TGTGCCAGCAGTGAATTGGAGGGGAGTAGCACAGATACGCAGTATTTT; CDR3 protein: CASSELEGSSTDTQYF
V gene: TRBV6-2/TRBV6-3; J gene: TRBJ1-2; clone size: -; D gene: -; CDR3 DNA: TGTGCCAGCAGCCAGGGGTATGGCTACACCTTC; CDR3 protein: CASSQGYGYTF
V gene: TRBV3-1/TRBV3-2; J gene: TRBJ1-4; clone size: -; D gene: -; CDR3 DNA: TGTGCCAGCAGCCAAGATATGGAGGGAGAAAAACTGTTTTTT; CDR3 protein: CASSQDMEGEKLFF
V gene: TRBV28; J gene: TRBJ2-2; clone size: -; D gene: -; CDR3 DNA: TGTGCCAGCAGCTGGACGAACACCGGGGAGCTGTTTTTT; CDR3 protein: CASSWTNTGELFF
V gene: TRBV29-1; J gene: TRBJ1-1; clone size: -; D gene: -; CDR3 DNA: TGCAGCTCCTTAAGGGGCACTGAAGCTTTCTTT; CDR3 protein: CSSLRGTEAFF
V gene: TRBV7-6; J gene: TRBJ1-5; clone size: -; D gene: TRBD1; CDR3 DNA: TGTGCCAGCAGCCCCAGGACAGGGGTTGTCAATCAGCCCCAGCATTTT; CDR3 protein: CASSPRTGVVNQPQHF
V gene: TRBV5-1; J gene: TRBJ1-1; clone size: -; D gene: -; CDR3 DNA: TGCGCCAGCGGACGGACCGAGAACACTGAAGCTTTCTTT; CDR3 protein: CASGRTENTEAFF
V gene: TRBV18; J gene: TRBJ2-7; clone size: -; D gene: -; CDR3 DNA: TGTGCCAGTACAGCCGGGTTAGAAGTAACCTACGAGCAGTACTTC; CDR3 protein: CASTAGLEVTYEQYF
V gene: TRBV6-2/TRBV6-3; J gene: TRBJ2-1; clone size: -; D gene: TRBD2; CDR3 DNA: TGTGCCAGCAGTTACTCACCTAGCGGCTACAATGAGCAGTTCTTC; CDR3 protein: CASSYSPSGYNEQFF
V gene: TRBV28; J gene: TRBJ2-3; clone size: once; D gene: TRBD2; CDR3 DNA: TGTGCCACCACCCGGGGCGGGGGTACAGATACGCAGTATTTT; CDR3 protein: CATTRGGGTDTQYF
V gene: TRBV27; J gene: TRBJ2-7; clone size: -; D gene: TRBD1; CDR3 DNA: TGTGCCAGCAGTTCAAGGACAGGGGGGTACGAGCAGTACTTC; CDR3 protein: CASSSRTGGYEQYF
V gene: TRBV25-1; J gene: TRBJ1-6; clone size: few; D gene: TRBD1; CDR3 DNA: TGTGCCAGCAGTGAGACAGGGTACTATTCACCCCTCCACTTT; CDR3 protein: CASSETGYYSPLHF
V gene: TRBV19; J gene: TRBJ1-5; clone size: once; D gene: TRBD1; CDR3 DNA: TGTGCCAGTAGGGGGACAGGAACATTCAATCAGCCCCAGCATTTT; CDR3 protein: CASRGTGTFNQPQHF
V gene: TRBV5-1; J gene: TRBJ2-3; clone size: -; D gene: -; CDR3 DNA: TGCGCCAGCAGCTTAGGCCAGGACACAGATACGCAGTATTTT; CDR3 protein: CASSLGQDTDTQYF
V gene: TRBV6-5; J gene: TRBJ2-7; clone size: -; D gene: -; CDR3 DNA: TGTGCCAGCAGGACAGATCTTACCTACGAGCAGTACTTC; CDR3 protein: CASRTDLTYEQYF
V gene: TRBV7-2; J gene: TRBJ2-2; clone size: once; D gene: -; CDR3 DNA: TGTGCCAGCAGCTTACGAAGTGACCCCATAAACACCGGGGAGCTGTTTTTT; CDR3 protein: CASSLRSDPINTGELFF
V gene: TRBV6-5; J gene: TRBJ2-7; clone size: -; D gene: TRBD2; CDR3 DNA: TGTGCCAGCTGCCCAAGACTAGCGGGGCGGGAGCAGTACTTC; CDR3 protein: CASCPRLAGREQYF
V gene: TRBV18; J gene: TRBJ2-1; clone size: once; D gene: -; CDR3 DNA: TGTGCCAGCTCCACCCCCCCAGGGAACTATGAGCAGTTCTTC; CDR3 protein: CASSTPPGNYEQFF
V gene: TRBV6-5; J gene: TRBJ1-5; clone size: -; D gene: TRBD1; CDR3 DNA: TGTGCCAGCAGGCTCGGGACAGGGTACAATCAGCCCCAGCATTTT; CDR3 protein: CASRLGTGYNQPQHF
V gene: TRBV28; J gene: TRBJ1-2; clone size: few; D gene: -; CDR3 DNA: TGTGCCAGCAGTTTATCACAAGGCGTTGGGGGTGGCTACACCTTC; CDR3 protein: CASSLSQGVGGGYTF
V gene: TRBV19; J gene: TRBJ2-1; clone size: few; D gene: TRBD2; CDR3 DNA: TGTGCCAGTAGTATAGGGGCCTCTAGCGGAGAGCAGTTCTTC; CDR3 protein: CASSIGASSGEQFF
V gene: TRBV9; J gene: TRBJ2-1; clone size: -; D gene: TRBD2; CDR3 DNA: TGTGCCAGCAGTGCGGGGGGGAAACTGGGCCGTGAGCAGTTCTTC; CDR3 protein: CASSAGGKLGREQFF
V gene: TRBV7-2; J gene: TRBJ2-1; clone size: -; D gene: -; CDR3 DNA: TGTGCCAGCAGCTTAATGACCAGCTCCTACAATGAGCAGTTCTTC; CDR3 protein: CASSLMTSSYNEQFF
V gene: TRBV10-1; J gene: TRBJ2-2; clone size: few; D gene: -; CDR3 DNA: TGCGCCAGCAGTGAAATCCCGAACACCGGGGAGCTGTTTTTT; CDR3 protein: CASSEIPNTGELFF
V gene: TRBV4-2; J gene: TRBJ2-2; clone size: -; D gene: -; CDR3 DNA: TGTGCCAGCAGCCTACGGGGGGCTACCGGGGAGCTGTTTTTT; CDR3 protein: CASSLRGATGELFF
V gene: TRBV13; J gene: TRBJ1-1; clone size: few; D gene: -; CDR3 DNA: TGTGCCAGCAGTCCGACGAACACTGAAGCTTTCTTT; CDR3 protein: CASSPTNTEAFF
V gene: TRBV6-1; J gene: TRBJ1-5; clone size: -; D gene: -; CDR3 DNA: TGTGCCAGCAGTGAAGCGCCGGACCAGCCCCAGCATTTT; CDR3 protein: CASSEAPDQPQHF